This T cell receptor beta chain appears in the sequencing data of a study of shared clonotypes between healthy human individuals (TCRdb year 2020). A note on the overall study: Three men and two women, aged 18 to 49 years, made up the cohort. To estimate repertoire size and how much clonotypes are shared between individuals, the study performed deep sequencing of blood TCR repertoires from a few healthy adults. Per donor, three plates each were used for CD4 naive and CD4 memory, two for CD8 naive, and one for CD8 memory. Each donor's leukapheresis produced roughly between roughly 0.85 and 10 billion PBMCs. To increase sequencing depth and limit assay-specific biases, TCR repertoire library preparation and sequencing were carried out by different laboratories using diverse techniques.

Overall study outcomes, separate from this receptor: Estimated clonotype richness was generally larger for naive than for memory subsets. Based on pairwise subsampling, the degree of clonotype sharing among donors was expected to be affected by sequencing depth. Higher generation probabilities were observed for clonotypes shared by all four sorted-subset donors than for non-shared clonotypes. Approximately 5% of naive CD4, 3.5% of naive CD8, approximately 2.2% of memory CD4, and 0.35% to 0.5% of memory CD8 clonotypes were shared across several donors. The small number of donors limited the genetic and exposure-history diversity represented. Sampling was restricted to blood, and TCR repertoires in tissue are likely to differ from TCR repertoires in blood. Even with the large sequencing depth, rarefaction of the sorted-subset datasets indicated that sequencing was incomplete.

With regard to this clone: Which antigen it targets is not known. No qualities accompany the bases; no much larger clone lies one base away.

TCR CDR3 regions were amplified from genomic DNA by multiplex PCR using the deep immunoSEQ assay. Genomic DNA extracted from each cell subset was distributed evenly over all wells of several immunoSEQ 96-well plates, and each plate served as one replicate. Each replicate PCR for sorted subsets received approximately 220 ng genomic DNA, equal to roughly 30,000 T cell genomes. The purified libraries were quantified using a Qubit 3.0 fluorometer, sized with a Bioanalyzer 2100, and then quantified again using the KAPA Library Quantification kit. Each immunoSEQ 96-well plate was sequenced on its own single-read 150-cycle Illumina NextSeq 550 flow cell. On the authors' methods: Because the immunoSEQ output held only junctional sequences and lacked quality scores, the filtering could not match the filtering applied to full-length reads. To assign V/J genes and CDR3, sequences were annotated against IMGT germline references using PyIR, a Python wrapper for IgBLAST v1.9. Reads were removed for weak V/J assignments (E-value above 1e-6), missing CDR3, stop codons, out-of-frame junctions, or ambiguous translated residues. V3J clonotypes were defined by identical inferred V gene, J gene, and CDR3 amino acid sequence. Percentage overlap between repertoires was computed as shared unique clonotypes divided by the size of the smaller repertoire. RTK rarefaction, the Chao1 estimator, and Recon v2.1 estimates of unobserved clonotypes were used to assess repertoire richness. Generation probabilities for all TCRbeta clonotypes obtained by the gDNA method from a handful of donors were computed using OLGA. TCRdb retrieved this table from immuneACCESS and kept in-frame rearrangements only. Not all clones are present; in checked studies, unresolved V genes account for under half, and no reason is known for the remainder. The V and J calls and clone size are taken from that table; D and trimming were inferred from the DNA. In all, the sample holds 500,000 or so clones, and 90% to 97% of those were seen once. The top ten hold around 0.067% of the sample.

Donors were healthy HIV-negative adults with no recently reported acute infections or vaccinations. Every donor was a Caucasian adult living in Nashville, Tennessee, USA. Magnetic negative selection was used to enrich CD4+ T cells, after which naive cells were positively selected on CD45RA and the negative fraction became the memory subset. Blood was obtained by leukapheresis, after which PBMCs were separated by Ficoll-Histopaque density gradient centrifugation and cryopreserved in liquid nitrogen vapor phase. Analytical flow cytometry was used to check the purity and quantity of every magnetically sorted T cell population. Genomic DNA was isolated from each sorted fraction and quantified by UV absorbance on a Nanodrop 2000c. Trimming accounts for 2 bases at V and 5 bases at J, while the number of junction bases matched to no gene is 7. The CDR3 has 15 amino acids, counting the end cysteine and phenylalanine. Only the CDR3 part of the read is kept: 45 bases, read in frame from the first base. CDR1 and CDR2, looked up from the germline V gene (reference sequence), are GTSNPN and SVGIG.

The chain was built from TRBV30 and TRBJ1-5, and TRBD1 matches 9 of the central bases. The source is a woman aged 25 to 39 in good health. Sequencing used naive CD4+ T cells sorted from blood. Interpreted using the paper, the cell subset or site label stands for: CD45RA+ positively selected. The CDR3 is CAWSKTGTGYQPQHF. The sequenced DNA: TGTGCCTGGAGTAAGACCGGGACAGGGTATCAGCCCCAGCATTTT.